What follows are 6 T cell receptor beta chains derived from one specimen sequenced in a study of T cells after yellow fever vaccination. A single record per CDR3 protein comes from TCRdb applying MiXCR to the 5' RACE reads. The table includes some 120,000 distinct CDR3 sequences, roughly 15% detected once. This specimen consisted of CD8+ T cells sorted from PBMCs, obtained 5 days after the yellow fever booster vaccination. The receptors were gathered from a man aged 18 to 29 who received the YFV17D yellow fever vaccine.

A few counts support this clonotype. The CDR3 sequence: CASSPGGDNSPLHF. The CDR3 region has the DNA TGCGCCAGCAGCCCAGGCGGGGATAATTCACCCCTCCACTTT. The J gene is TRBJ1-6, the V gene TRBV10-1; D is uncertain. Trimming pared 6 bases from V and 5 bases from J, leaving 11 bases between. In germline, CDR1 is WNHNN, CDR2 SYGVQD (reference sequence). There are 14 residues in the CDR3.

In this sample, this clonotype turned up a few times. CDR3 loop: CARKVLIHLNEQFF. For the CDR3, the DNA is TGCGCCAGGAAAGTGCTAATTCACCTCAATGAGCAGTTCTTC. V usage is TRBV4-1 and J usage is TRBJ2-1, with D unclear. CDR3 length: 14 amino acids. The germline V gene has CDR1 MGHRA and CDR2 YSYEKL. Deletions cut 9 bases from V and 6 bases from J, with 18 bases between.

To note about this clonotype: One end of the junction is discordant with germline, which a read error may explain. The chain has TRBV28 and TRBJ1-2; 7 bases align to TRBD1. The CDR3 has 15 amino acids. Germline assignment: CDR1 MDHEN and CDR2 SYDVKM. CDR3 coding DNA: TGTGCCAGGAGTTTACTCGGACAGGCTAACTATGGCTACACCTTC. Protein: CARSLLGQANYGYTF.

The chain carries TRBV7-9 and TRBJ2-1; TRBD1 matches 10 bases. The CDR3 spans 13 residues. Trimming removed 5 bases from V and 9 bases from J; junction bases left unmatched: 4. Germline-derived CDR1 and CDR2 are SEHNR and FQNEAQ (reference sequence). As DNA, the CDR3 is TGTGCCAGCAGCCCGACAGGGGGCGGTGAGCAGTTCTTC. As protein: CASSPTGGGEQFF.

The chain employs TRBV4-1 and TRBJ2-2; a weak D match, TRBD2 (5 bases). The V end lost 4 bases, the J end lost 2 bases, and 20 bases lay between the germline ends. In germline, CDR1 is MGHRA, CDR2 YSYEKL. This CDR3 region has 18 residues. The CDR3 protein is CASSRPMTGRPNTGELFF. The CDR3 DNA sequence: TGCGCCAGCAGCCGGCCTATGACTGGGAGACCAAACACCGGGGAGCTGTTTTTT.

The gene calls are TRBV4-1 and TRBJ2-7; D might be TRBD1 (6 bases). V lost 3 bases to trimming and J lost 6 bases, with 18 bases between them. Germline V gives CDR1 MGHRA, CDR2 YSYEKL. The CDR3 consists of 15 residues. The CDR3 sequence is CASSHDPQGFGEQYF. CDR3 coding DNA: TGCGCCAGCAGCCATGACCCACAGGGATTCGGCGAGCAGTACTTC.